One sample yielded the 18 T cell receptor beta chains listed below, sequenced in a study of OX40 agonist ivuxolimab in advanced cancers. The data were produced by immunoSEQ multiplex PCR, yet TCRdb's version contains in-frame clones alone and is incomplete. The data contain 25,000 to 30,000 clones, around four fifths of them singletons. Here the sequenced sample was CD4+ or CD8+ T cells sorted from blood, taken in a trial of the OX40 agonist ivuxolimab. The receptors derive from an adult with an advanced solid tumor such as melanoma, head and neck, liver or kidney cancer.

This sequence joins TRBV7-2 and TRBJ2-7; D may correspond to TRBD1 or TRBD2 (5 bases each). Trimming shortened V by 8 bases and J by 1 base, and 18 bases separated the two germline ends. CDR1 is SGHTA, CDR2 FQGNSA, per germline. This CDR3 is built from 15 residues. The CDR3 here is CASGKAGDGSYEQYF. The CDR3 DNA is TGTGCCAGCGGGAAAGCCGGGGACGGATCCTACGAGCAGTACTTC.

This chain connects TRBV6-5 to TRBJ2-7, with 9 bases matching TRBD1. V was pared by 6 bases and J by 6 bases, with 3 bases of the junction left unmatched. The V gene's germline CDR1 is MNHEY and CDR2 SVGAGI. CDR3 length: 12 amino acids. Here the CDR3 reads CASSNRGLEQYF. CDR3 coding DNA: TGTGCCAGCAGCAACAGGGGGCTCGAGCAGTACTTC.

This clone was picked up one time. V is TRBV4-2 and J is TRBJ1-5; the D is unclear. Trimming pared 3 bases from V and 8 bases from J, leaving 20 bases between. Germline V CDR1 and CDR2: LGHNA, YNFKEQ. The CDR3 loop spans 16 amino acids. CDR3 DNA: TGTGCCAGCAGCCAGGCCCCCACGGAGGCTTCGGAGCCCCAGCATTTT. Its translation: CASSQAPTEASEPQHF.

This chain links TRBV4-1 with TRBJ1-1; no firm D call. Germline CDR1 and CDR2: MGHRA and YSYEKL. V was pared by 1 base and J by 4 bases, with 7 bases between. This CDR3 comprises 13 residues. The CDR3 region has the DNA TGCGCCAGCAGCCAAGCTCGGGGCACTGAAGCTTTCTTT. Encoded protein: CASSQARGTEAFF.

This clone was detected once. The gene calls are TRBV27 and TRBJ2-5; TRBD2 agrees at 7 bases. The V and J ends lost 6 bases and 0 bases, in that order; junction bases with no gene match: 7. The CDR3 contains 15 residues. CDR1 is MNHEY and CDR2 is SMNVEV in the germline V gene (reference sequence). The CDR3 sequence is CASRPLGGNQETQYF. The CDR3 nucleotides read TGTGCCAGCAGGCCCTTGGGGGGGAACCAAGAGACCCAGTACTTC.

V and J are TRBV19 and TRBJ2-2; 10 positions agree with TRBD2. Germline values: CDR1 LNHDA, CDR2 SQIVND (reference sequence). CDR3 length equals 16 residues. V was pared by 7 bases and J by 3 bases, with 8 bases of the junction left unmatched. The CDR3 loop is CASTRSSGGHTGELFF. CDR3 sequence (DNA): TGTGCCAGTACTCGTTCTAGCGGGGGCCACACCGGGGAGCTGTTTTTT.

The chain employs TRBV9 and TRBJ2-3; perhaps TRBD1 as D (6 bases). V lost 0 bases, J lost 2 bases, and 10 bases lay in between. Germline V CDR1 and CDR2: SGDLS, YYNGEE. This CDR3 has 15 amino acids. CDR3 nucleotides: TGTGCCAGCAGCGTAGCGGGGACAACCACAGATACGCAGTATTTT. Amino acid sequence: CASSVAGTTTDTQYF.

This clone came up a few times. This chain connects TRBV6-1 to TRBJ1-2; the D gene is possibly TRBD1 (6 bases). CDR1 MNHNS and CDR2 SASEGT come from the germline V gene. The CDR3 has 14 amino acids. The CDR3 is CESRKGGANYGYTF. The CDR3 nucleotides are TGTGAAAGTCGGAAGGGGGGGGCTAACTATGGCTACACCTTC.

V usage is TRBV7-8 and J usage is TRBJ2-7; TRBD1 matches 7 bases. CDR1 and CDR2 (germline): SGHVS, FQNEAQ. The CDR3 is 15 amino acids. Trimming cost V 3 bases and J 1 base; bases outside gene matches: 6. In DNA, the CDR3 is TGTGCCAGCAGCTTTTGGGACAGTGAGTCCTACGAGCAGTACTTC. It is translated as CASSFWDSESYEQYF.

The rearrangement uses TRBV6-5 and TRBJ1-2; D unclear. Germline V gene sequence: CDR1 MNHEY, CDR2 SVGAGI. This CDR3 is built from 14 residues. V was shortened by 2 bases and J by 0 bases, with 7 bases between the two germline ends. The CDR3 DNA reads TGTGCCAGCAGTTACGACCTTACTAACTATGGCTACACCTTC. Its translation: CASSYDLTNYGYTF.

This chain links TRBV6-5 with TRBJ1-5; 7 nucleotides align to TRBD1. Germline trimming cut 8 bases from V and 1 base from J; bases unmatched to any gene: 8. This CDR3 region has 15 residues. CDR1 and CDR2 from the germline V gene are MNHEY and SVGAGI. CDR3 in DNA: TGTGCCAGCGGCTCAGACAGGGTGAGCAATCAGCCCCAGCATTTT. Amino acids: CASGSDRVSNQPQHF.

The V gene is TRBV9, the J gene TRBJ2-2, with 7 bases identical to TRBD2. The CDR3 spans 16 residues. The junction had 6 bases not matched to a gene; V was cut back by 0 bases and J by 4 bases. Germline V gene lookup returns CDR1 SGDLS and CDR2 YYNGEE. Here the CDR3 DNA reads TGTGCCAGCAGCGTAGAGGGACTACCAACCACCGGGGAGCTGTTTTTT. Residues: CASSVEGLPTTGELFF.

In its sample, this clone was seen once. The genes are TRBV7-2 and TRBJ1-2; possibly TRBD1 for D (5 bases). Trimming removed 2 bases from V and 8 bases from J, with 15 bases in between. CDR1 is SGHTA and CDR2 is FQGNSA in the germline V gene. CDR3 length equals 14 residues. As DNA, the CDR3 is TGTGCCAGCAGCTTAAAGGGGCTCGGGGAGGGCTACACCTTC. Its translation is CASSLKGLGEGYTF.

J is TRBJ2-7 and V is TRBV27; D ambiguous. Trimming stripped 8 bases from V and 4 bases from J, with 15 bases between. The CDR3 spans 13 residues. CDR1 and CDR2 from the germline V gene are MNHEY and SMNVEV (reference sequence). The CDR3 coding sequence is TGTGCCAGCGGGCTCTTTAACAGTTACGAGCAGTACTTC. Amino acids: CASGLFNSYEQYF.

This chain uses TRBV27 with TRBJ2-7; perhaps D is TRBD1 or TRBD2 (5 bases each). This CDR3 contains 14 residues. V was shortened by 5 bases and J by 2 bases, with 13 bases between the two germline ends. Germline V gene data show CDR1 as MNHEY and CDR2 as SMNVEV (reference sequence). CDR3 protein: CASSPGQGAYEQYF. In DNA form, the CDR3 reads TGTGCCAGCAGTCCGGGCCAGGGAGCCTACGAGCAGTACTTC.

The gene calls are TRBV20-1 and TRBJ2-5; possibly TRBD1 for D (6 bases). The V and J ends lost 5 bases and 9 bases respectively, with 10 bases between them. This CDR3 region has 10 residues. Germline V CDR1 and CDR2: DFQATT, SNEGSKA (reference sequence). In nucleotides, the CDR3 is TGCAGTGCTGGGGACACCTCCCAGTACTTC. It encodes CSAGDTSQYF.

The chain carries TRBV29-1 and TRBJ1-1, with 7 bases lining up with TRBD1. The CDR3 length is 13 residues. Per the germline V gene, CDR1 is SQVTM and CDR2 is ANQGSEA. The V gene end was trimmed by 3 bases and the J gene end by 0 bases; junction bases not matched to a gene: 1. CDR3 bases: TGCAGCGTTGAGGACAGGATGAACACTGAAGCTTTCTTT. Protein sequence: CSVEDRMNTEAFF.

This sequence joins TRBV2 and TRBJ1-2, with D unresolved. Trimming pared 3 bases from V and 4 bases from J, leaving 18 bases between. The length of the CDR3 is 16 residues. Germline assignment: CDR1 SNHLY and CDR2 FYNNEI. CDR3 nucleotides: TGTGCCAGCAGTGAGATGGAAATTACCGATTCCTATGGCTACACCTTC. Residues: CASSEMEITDSYGYTF.